This T cell receptor beta chain was identified during a study of cytomegalovirus exposure and HLA in healthy donors. Study-wide results and limits: A later analysis reportedly found fewer N-insertions in an Asian-associated ancestry cluster than the approximately 700-donor mean. In most subjects, TCR beta sequences reportedly gave accurate predictions of HLA-A and HLA-B alleles.

13 Jbeta primers and 60 Vbeta primers were used for the PCR. The method was immunoSEQ multiplex PCR; TCRdb's version includes in-frame clones alone and lacks a portion of them. The sample carries tens of thousands of clones, less than 80% recorded once. CDR3 length: 11 amino acids. Germline CDR1 is MNHNY and CDR2 is SVGAGI (reference sequence). The V gene lost 6 bases and the J gene lost 5 bases, with 8 bases spanning the gap. As regards this clone: The antigen remains undetermined.

Healthy donors of bone marrow made up the group. Sequencing was carried out using PBMCs. The V gene is TRBV6-6, the J gene TRBJ2-7; D is possibly TRBD2 (5 bases). The receptor comes from a boy aged 5-17 years in good health and CMV-seropositive. The CDR3 DNA reads as TGTGCCAGCAGCCAGAGGGACGAGCAGTACTTC. Protein sequence: CASSQRDEQYF.